The entry below gives a single T cell receptor (beta chain) sequence along with its context. The data originate from a study of cytomegalovirus exposure and HLA in healthy donors. Germline values: CDR1 SGHTA, CDR2 FQGNSA. Between the trimmed V and J ends, which lost 5 bases and 2 bases, there was a span of 13 bases. The CDR3 runs to 14 residues. PCR employed 60 Vbeta and 13 Jbeta primers. Sequenced by immunoSEQ multiplex PCR; TCRdb stores in-frame clones only, minus some. The sample lists about 160,000 clones, around 80% occurring once. The sequenced material came from PBMCs. The V call is TRBV7-2, the J call TRBJ2-7; D remains unclear. The sequence was collected from a woman between 50 and 59 years old in good health and CMV-seropositive. The CDR3, as DNA: TGTGCCAGCAGCCGGTACCCGGGTACCTACGAGCAGTACTTC. Translating gives CASSRYPGTYEQYF.